The next 19 T cell receptor beta chains were all read from a single sample in a study of blood T cell repertoires in COVID-19. The assay was immunoSEQ multiplex PCR, and TCRdb's table has in-frame clones only and misses some. The data contain nearly 60,000 clones, almost 90% of them singletons. The sample comprised peripheral blood. The source is a man aged 55 to 70 with active COVID-19.

This clone was picked up one time. The J gene is TRBJ1-5, the V gene TRBV15; 7 bases are a match to TRBD1. The CDR3 contains 14 residues. The ends lost 5 bases at V and 4 bases at J; junction bases unmatched: 5. Germline assignment: CDR1 LNHNV and CDR2 YYDKDF (reference sequence). CDR3 in amino acids: CATSSETGNQPQHF. The CDR3 DNA sequence: TGTGCCACCAGCTCCGAGACAGGGAATCAGCCCCAGCATTTT.

The V and J genes are TRBV28 and TRBJ1-1; D is unresolved. Trimming cost V 6 bases and J 6 bases, with 17 bases left between them. The CDR3 covers 14 residues. Germline lookup yields CDR1 MDHEN and CDR2 SYDVKM. CDR3 nucleotide sequence: TGTGCCAGCAGGAGCGGAGGAATTAACTCTGAAGCTTTCTTT. The encoded protein is CASRSGGINSEAFF.

This clone was observed a single time. The genes are TRBV11-3 and TRBJ1-1; no definite D call. The CDR3 contains 13 residues. Looked up from germline, CDR1 is SGHNT and CDR2 is YENEEA. V was trimmed by 5 bases and J by 1 base, leaving 8 bases between them. In nucleotides, the CDR3 is TGTGCCAGCAGCCCACATGCGAACACTGAAGCTTTCTTT. This encodes CASSPHANTEAFF.

This sequence joins TRBV28 and TRBJ2-7; 7 positions agree with TRBD2. J gave up 1 base and V 5 bases, and 14 bases lay outside the gene matches. This CDR3 comprises 17 residues. Germline V gives CDR1 MDHEN, CDR2 SYDVKM. DNA for the CDR3: TGTGCCAGCAGTCTAATCATCTGGGGGGGAGAGTCCTACGAGCAGTACTTC. Its translation: CASSLIIWGGESYEQYF.

The chain recombines TRBV7-2 with TRBJ1-2; 8 nucleotides align to TRBD1. The germline gives CDR1 SGHTA, CDR2 FQGNSA. The CDR3 spans 16 residues. The ends lost 3 bases at V and 7 bases at J; junction bases unmatched: 13. The CDR3 region has the DNA TGTGCCAGCAGCTTGTACCTGGGAGGGACAGGAGCTGGCTACACCTTC. This gives the protein CASSLYLGGTGAGYTF.

The rearrangement links TRBV4-1 to TRBJ1-2; D is ambiguous. The CDR3 consists of 13 residues. The V gene's germline CDR1 is MGHRA and CDR2 YSYEKL. V lost 0 bases and J 1 base, leaving 3 bases between the germline ends. The CDR3 is CASSQDRNYGYTF. The CDR3 nucleotides read TGCGCCAGCAGCCAAGATCGTAACTATGGCTACACCTTC.

This chain connects TRBV2 to TRBJ1-6, with TRBD1 matching 7 bases. V trimming: 8 bases; J trimming: 7 bases; junction bases outside the gene matches: 8. CDR3 size: 14 residues. Germline CDR1 reads SNHLY; CDR2 reads FYNNEI. CDR3 region: CASDPTGVNSPLHF. DNA of the CDR3: TGTGCCAGCGATCCAACAGGGGTGAATTCACCCCTCCACTTT.

The rearrangement joins TRBV28 to TRBJ2-7; 13 bases map to TRBD2. The CDR3 sequence is 15 residues long. Germline CDR1 is MDHEN and CDR2 is SYDVKM. V gave up 8 bases and J gave up 7 bases; unmatched junction bases: 11. The CDR3 sequence: CASRPPGLAGREQYF. The CDR3 region has the DNA TGTGCCAGCCGGCCCCCGGGACTAGCGGGACGGGAGCAGTACTTC.

The chain recombines TRBV5-5 with TRBJ2-5; 11 bases map to TRBD1. V lost 4 bases and J lost 1; bases outside the gene matches: 6. The germline gives CDR1 SGHKS, CDR2 YYEKEE (reference sequence). The CDR3 sequence is 16 residues long. The CDR3, as DNA: TGTGCCAGCAGCCTACGGGACAGGGGGACCCAAGAGACCCAGTACTTC. Protein sequence: CASSLRDRGTQETQYF.

This clone was found once. The chain uses TRBV4-2 and TRBJ2-3, with D possibly being TRBD1 (5 bases). The germline V gene has CDR1 LGHNA and CDR2 YNFKEQ. The CDR3 spans 14 residues. V was trimmed by 4 bases and J by 4 bases, leaving 12 bases between them. CDR3 in amino acids: CASSPSGISDTQYF. The CDR3 region has the DNA TGTGCCAGCAGCCCATCAGGGATCTCAGATACGCAGTATTTT.

The rearrangement joins TRBV5-1 to TRBJ2-5, with a possible D match to TRBD1 (6 bases). Germline lookup yields CDR1 SGHRS and CDR2 YFSETQ. Trimming cost V 2 bases and J 2 bases, with 13 bases left between them. The length of the CDR3 is 15 residues. CDR3 bases: TGCGCCAGCAGCTTACAGGGATTGAGGCAAGAGACCCAGTACTTC. Translating it yields CASSLQGLRQETQYF.

This clone was seen just once. This chain connects TRBV7-9 to TRBJ2-3; 11 nucleotides line up with TRBD2. The CDR3 is 16 residues long. Per germline, CDR1 SEHNR and CDR2 FQNEAQ (reference sequence). J was trimmed by 0 bases and V by 5 bases; bases with no gene match: 4. CDR3 residues: CASSGGLAESTDTQYF. CDR3 nucleotides: TGTGCCAGCAGCGGGGGACTAGCGGAGAGCACAGATACGCAGTATTTT.

V is TRBV7-9 and J is TRBJ2-2; tentative D call: TRBD2 (6 bases). This CDR3 is 16 amino acids long. Germline CDR1 SEHNR, CDR2 FQNEAQ (reference sequence). Trimming took off 5 bases at V and 2 bases at J, with 15 bases between the two ends. The CDR3 region has the DNA TGTGCCAGCAGCGGGCAACTAGCTCTTAACACCGGGGAGCTGTTTTTT. Translating gives CASSGQLALNTGELFF. The full variable domain, its missing parts supplied by reference TRBV7-9 and TRBJ2-2, is DTGVSQNPRHKITKRGQNVTFRCDPISEHNRLYWYRQTLGQGPEFLTYFQNEAQLEKSRLLSDRFSAERPKGSFSTLEIQRTEQGDSAMYLCASSGQLALNTGELFFGEGSRLTVL.

With regard to this clone: Lacking the conserved final phenylalanine or tryptophan, this CDR3 likely reflects a read error. V is TRBV28 and J is TRBJ1-2; 8 positions agree with TRBD1. The CDR3 is made up of 13 amino acids. Germline V lookup: CDR1 MDHEN, CDR2 SYDVKM. V shed 3 bases, J shed 6 bases, and the junction held 3 bases outside the gene matches. The CDR3 DNA is TGTGCCAGCAGTTTGGGGACAGGAGATGGCTACACCCTC. Protein: CASSLGTGDGYTL.

The chain couples TRBV27 to TRBJ1-4, with TRBD1 as a possible D gene (6 bases). Trimming took 3 bases from V and 7 from J, leaving 15 bases between them. The length of the CDR3 is 15 residues. Germline CDR1 is MNHEY and CDR2 is SMNVEV (reference sequence). Here the CDR3 reads CASSFLGGGVEKLFF. CDR3 DNA: TGTGCCAGCAGTTTTCTAGGAGGGGGGGTTGAAAAACTGTTTTTT.

V and J are TRBV3-1 (or the pseudogene TRBV3-2) and TRBJ2-2; maybe TRBD2 (5 bases). Trimming pared 4 bases from V and 6 bases from J, leaving 6 bases between. Per germline, CDR1 LGHDT and CDR2 YNNKEL (reference sequence). This CDR3 comprises 12 residues. The CDR3 DNA is TGTGCCAGCAGCCTGGAGGCCGGGGAGCTGTTTTTT. Translation gives CASSLEAGELFF.

V is TRBV9 and J is TRBJ1-1; unclear D gene. In germline, CDR1 is SGDLS, CDR2 YYNGEE. V lost 0 bases and J 6 bases, leaving 12 bases between the germline ends. The CDR3 spans 14 residues. CDR3: CASSVEPGAAEAFF. The CDR3 nucleotides are TGTGCCAGCAGCGTAGAACCGGGAGCCGCTGAAGCTTTCTTT. The variable domain in full, with the rest retrieved from reference TRBV9 and TRBJ1-1, is DSGVTQTPKHLITATGQRVTLRCSPRSGDLSVYWYQQSLDQGLQFLIQYYNGEERAKGNILERFSAQQFPDLHSELNLSSLELGDSALYFCASSVEPGAAEAFFGQGTRLTVV.

About this clone itself: The junction shows a germline mismatch at one end, possibly a read error. The V call is TRBV19, the J call TRBJ2-7; possibly TRBD1 for D (6 bases). This CDR3 has 13 amino acids. From germline, CDR1 is LNHDA and CDR2 SQIVND (reference sequence). The CDR3 DNA reads as TGTGCCTGTAGTTTTTTAGGGGGCTACGAGCAGTACTTC. Its protein product is CACSFLGGYEQYF. The whole variable domain, remainder taken from reference TRBV19 and TRBJ2-7, is DGGITQSPKYLFRKEGQNVTLSCEQNLNHDAMYWYRQDPGQGLRLIYYSQIVNDFQKGDIAEGYSVSREKKESFPLTVTSAQKNPTAFYLCACSFLGGYEQYFGPGTRLTVT.

This clone was counted once. The chain joins TRBV2 to TRBJ2-1; D might be TRBD1 (7 bases). Germline V gives CDR1 SNHLY, CDR2 FYNNEI. The CDR3 is 15 residues long. The V and J ends lost 5 bases and 4 bases respectively, with 15 bases between them. CDR3: CASSTDRAGYNEQFF. The CDR3 coding sequence is TGTGCCAGCAGTACTGACAGGGCGGGATACAATGAGCAGTTCTTC.